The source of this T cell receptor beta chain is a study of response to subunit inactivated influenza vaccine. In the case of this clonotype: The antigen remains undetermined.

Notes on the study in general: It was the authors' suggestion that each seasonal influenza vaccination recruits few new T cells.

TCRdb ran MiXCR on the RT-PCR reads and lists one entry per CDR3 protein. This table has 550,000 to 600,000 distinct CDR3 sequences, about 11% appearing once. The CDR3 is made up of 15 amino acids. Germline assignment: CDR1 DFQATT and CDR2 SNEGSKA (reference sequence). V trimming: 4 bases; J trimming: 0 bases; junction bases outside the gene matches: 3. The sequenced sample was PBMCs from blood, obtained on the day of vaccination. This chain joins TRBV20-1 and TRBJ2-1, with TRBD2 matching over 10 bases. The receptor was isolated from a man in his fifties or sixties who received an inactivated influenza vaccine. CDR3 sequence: CSATSGGSSYNEQFF. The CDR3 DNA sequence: TGCAGTGCTACTAGCGGGGGTAGCTCCTACAATGAGCAGTTCTTC.